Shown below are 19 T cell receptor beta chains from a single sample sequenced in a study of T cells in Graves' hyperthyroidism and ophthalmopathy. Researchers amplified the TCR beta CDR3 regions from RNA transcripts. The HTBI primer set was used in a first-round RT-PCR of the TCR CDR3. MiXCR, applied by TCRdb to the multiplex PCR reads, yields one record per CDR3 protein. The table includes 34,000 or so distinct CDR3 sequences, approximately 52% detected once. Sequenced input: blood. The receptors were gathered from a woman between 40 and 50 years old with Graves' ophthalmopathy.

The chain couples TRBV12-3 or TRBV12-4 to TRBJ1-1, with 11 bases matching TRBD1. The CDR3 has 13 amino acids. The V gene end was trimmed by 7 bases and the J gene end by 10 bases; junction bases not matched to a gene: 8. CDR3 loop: CASTPGQGVGAFF. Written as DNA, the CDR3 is TGTGCCAGCACCCCGGGACAGGGGGTAGGAGCTTTCTTT.

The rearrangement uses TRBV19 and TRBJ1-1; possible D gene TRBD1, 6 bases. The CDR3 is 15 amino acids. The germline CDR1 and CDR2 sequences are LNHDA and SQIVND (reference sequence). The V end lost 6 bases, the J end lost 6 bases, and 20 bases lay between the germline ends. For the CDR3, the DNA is TGTGCCAGTAGCTCTCACAGGGCGGAGGACGCTGAAGCTTTCTTT. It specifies CASSSHRAEDAEAFF.

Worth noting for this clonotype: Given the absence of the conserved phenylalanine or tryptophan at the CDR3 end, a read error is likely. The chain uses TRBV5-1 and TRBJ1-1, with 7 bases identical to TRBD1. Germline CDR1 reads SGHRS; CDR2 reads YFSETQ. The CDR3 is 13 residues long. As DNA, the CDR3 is TGCGCCAGCGGCTTAGGGGGCAGGGCTGAAGCTTTCTCT. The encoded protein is CASGLGGRAEAFS.

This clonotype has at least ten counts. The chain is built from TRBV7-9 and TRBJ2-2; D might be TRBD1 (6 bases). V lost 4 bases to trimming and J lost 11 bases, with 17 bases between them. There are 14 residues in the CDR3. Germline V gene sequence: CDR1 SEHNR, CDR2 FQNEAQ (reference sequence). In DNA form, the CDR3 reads TGTGCCAGCAGCTCAACCTGGACAGCGCCAGAGCTGTTTTTT. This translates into CASSSTWTAPELFF.

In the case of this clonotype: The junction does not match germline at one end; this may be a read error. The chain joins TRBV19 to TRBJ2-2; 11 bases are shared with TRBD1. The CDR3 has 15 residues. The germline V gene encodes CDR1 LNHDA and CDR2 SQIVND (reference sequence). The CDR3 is CASGPGTGGAGELFF. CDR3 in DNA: TGTGCCAGTGGTCCCGGGACAGGGGGGGCCGGGGAGCTGTTCTTT.

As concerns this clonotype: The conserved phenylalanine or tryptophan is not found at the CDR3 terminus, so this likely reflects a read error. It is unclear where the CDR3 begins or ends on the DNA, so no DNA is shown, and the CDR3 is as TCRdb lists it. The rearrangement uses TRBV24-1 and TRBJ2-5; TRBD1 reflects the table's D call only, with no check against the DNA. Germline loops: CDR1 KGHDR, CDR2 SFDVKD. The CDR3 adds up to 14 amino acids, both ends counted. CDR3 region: CATSAEGRGYTFGS.

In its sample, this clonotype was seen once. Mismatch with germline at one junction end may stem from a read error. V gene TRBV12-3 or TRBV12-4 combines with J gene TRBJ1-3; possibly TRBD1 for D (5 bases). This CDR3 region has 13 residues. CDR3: CTSSLGDGNTIYF. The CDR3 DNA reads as TGTACCAGCAGTTTGGGGGATGGAAACACCATATATTTT.

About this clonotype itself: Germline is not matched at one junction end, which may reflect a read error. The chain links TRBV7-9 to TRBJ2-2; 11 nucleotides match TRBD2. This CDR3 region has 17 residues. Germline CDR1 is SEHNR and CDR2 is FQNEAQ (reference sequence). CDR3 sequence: CASSSPGTSGHTGELCF. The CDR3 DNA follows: TGTGCCAGTAGCTCGCCCGGGACTAGCGGCCACACCGGGGAGCTGTGTTTT.

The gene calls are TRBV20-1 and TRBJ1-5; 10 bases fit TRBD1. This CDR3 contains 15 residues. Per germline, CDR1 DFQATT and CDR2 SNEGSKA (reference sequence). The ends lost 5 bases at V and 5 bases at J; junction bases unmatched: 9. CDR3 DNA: TGCAGTGCTCATTCCGGGACAGGGGTTTATCAGCCCCAGCATTTT. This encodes CSAHSGTGVYQPQHF.

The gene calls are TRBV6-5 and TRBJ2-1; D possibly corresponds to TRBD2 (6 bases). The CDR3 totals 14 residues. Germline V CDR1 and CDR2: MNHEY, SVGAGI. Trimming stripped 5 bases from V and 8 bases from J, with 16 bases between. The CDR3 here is CASSPRGSGYEQFF. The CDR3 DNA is TGTGCCAGCAGTCCTCGTGGTAGCGGCTATGAGCAGTTCTTC.

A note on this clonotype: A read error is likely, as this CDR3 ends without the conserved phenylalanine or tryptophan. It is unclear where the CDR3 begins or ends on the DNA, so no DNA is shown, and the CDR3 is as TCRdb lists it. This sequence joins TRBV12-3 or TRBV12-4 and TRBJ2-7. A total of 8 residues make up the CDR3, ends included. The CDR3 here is CASSPTRR.

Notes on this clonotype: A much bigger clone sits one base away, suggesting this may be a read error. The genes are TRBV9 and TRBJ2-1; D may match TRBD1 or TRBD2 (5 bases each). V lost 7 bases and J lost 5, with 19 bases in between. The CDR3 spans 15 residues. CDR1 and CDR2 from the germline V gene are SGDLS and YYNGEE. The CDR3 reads CASGQELGRNNEQFF. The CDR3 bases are TGTGCCAGCGGCCAAGAGTTGGGACGTAACAATGAGCAGTTCTTC.

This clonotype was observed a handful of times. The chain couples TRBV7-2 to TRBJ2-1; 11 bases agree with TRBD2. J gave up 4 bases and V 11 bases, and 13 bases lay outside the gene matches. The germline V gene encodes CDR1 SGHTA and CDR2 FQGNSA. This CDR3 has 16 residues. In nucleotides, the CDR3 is TGTGCCGGGATGGGGCGGGGGACTAGCGGATACAATGAGCAGTTCTTC. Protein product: CAGMGRGTSGYNEQFF.

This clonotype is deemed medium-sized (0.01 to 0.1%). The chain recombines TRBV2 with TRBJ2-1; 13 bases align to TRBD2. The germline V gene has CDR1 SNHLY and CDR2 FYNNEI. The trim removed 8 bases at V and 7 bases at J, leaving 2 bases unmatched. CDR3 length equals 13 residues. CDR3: CASRLAGGNEQFF. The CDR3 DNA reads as TGTGCCAGCCGACTAGCGGGAGGTAATGAGCAGTTCTTC.

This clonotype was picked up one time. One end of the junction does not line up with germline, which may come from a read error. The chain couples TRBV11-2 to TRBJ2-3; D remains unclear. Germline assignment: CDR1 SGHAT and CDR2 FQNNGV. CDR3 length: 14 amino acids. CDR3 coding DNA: TGTACCAGCAACTTAGTCCCAACCGTGGATTCGCAGTATTTT. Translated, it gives CTSNLVPTVDSQYF.

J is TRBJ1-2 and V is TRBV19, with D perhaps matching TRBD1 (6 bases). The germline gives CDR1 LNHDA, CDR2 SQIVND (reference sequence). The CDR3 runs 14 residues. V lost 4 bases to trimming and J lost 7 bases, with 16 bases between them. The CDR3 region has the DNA TGTGCCAGTAGTACCACGGACAGTTCGGGTGGCTACACCTTC. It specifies CASSTTDSSGGYTF.

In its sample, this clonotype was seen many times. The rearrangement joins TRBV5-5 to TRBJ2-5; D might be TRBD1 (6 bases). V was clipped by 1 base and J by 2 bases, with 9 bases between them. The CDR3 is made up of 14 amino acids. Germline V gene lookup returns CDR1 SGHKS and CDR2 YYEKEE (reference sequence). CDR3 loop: CASSLSGDQETQYF. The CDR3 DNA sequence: TGTGCCAGCAGCTTGTCAGGGGATCAAGAGACCCAGTACTTC.

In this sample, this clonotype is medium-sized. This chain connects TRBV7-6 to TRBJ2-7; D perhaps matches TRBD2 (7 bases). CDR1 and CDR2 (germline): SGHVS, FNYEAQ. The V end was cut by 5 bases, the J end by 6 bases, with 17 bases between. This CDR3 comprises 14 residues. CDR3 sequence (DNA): TGTGCCAGCAGCCTTAAGGGGGGGACGGGCGAGCAGTACTTC. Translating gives CASSLKGGTGEQYF.

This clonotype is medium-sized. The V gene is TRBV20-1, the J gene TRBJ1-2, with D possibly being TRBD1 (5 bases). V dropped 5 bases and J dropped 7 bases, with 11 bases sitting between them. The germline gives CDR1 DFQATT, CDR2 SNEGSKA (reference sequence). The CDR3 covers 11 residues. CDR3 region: CSASPGSGYTF. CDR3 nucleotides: TGCAGTGCTTCGCCAGGGTCTGGCTACACCTTC.